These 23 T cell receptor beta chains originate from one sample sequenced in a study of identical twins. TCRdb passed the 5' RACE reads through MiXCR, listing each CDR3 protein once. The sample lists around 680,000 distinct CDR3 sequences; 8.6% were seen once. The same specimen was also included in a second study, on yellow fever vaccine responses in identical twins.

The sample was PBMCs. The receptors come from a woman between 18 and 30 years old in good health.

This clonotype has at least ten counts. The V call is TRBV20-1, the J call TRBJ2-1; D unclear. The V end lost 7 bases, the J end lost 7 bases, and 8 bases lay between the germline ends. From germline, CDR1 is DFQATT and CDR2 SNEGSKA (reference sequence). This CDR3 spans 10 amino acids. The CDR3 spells CSGTGNEQFF. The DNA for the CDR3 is TGCAGTGGCACGGGTAATGAGCAGTTCTTC.

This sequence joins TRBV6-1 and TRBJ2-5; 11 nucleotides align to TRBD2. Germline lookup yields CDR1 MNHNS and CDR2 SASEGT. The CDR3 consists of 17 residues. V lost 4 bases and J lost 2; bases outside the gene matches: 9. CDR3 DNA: TGTGCCAGCAGTGCGGCTAGCGGGGGGCCGCTACAAGAGACCCAGTACTTC. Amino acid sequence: CASSAASGGPLQETQYF.

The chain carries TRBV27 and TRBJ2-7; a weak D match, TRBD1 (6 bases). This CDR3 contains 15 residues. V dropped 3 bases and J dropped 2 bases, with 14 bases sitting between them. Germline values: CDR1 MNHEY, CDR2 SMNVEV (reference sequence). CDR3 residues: CASSFLNRVPYEQYF. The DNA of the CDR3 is TGTGCCAGCAGTTTCCTAAACAGGGTCCCCTACGAGCAGTACTTC.

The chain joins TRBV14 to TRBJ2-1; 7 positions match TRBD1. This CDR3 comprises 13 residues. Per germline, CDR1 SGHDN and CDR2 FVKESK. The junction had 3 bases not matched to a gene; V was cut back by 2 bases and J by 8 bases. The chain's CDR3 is CASSQKGAYEQFF. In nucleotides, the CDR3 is TGTGCCAGCAGCCAAAAGGGGGCCTATGAGCAGTTCTTC. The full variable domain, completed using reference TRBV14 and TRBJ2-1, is EAGVTQFPSHSVIEKGQTVTLRCDPISGHDNLYWYRRVMGKEIKFLLHFVKESKQDESGMPNNRFLAERTGGTYSTLKVQPAELEDSGVYFCASSQKGAYEQFFGPGTRLTVL.

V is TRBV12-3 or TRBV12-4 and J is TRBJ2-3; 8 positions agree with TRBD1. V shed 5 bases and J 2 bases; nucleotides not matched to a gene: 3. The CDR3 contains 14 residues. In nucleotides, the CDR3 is TGTGCCAGCAGTCAGGGGGCGGTCACAGATACGCAGTATTTT. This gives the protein CASSQGAVTDTQYF.

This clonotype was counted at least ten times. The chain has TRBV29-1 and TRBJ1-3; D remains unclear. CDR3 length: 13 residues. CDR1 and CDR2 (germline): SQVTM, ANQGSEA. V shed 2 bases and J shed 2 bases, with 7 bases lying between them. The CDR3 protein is CSVELSPGNTIYF. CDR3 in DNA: TGCAGCGTTGAATTAAGTCCTGGAAACACCATATATTTT.

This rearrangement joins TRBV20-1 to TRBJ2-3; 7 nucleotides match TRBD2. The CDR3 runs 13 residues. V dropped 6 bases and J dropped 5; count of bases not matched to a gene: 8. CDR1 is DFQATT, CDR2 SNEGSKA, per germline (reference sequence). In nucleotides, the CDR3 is TGCAGTGCCCCGAGACTAGCAGGAGATACGCAGTATTTT. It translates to CSAPRLAGDTQYF.

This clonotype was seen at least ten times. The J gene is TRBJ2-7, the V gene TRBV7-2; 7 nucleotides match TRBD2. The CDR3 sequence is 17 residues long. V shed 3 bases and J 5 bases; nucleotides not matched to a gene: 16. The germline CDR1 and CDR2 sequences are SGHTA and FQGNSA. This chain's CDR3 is CASSFLGTGGNRNEQYF. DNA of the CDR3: TGTGCCAGCAGCTTTTTAGGGACGGGGGGTAATCGGAACGAGCAGTACTTC.

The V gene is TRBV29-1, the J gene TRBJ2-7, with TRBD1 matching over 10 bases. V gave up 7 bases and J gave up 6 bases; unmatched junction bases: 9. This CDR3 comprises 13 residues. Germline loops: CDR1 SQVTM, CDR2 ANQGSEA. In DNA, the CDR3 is TGCAGCGGTGAGTTAAGGACAGGGGGCGAGCAGTACTTC. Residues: CSGELRTGGEQYF.

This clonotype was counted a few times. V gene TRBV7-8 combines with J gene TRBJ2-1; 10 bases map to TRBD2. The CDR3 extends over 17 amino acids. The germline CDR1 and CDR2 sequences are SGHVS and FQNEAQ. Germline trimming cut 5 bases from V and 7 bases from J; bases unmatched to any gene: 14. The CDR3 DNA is TGTGCCAGCAGCCCGATGATAGCGGGGGGCGATGGTAATGAGCAGTTCTTC. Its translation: CASSPMIAGGDGNEQFF.

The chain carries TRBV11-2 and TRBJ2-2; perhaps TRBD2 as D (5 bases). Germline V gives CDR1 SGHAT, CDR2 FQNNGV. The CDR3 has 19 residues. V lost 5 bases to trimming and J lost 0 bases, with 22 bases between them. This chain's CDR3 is CASSPRTGTQFANTGELFF. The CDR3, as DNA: TGTGCCAGCAGCCCCCGCACGGGAACACAGTTCGCGAACACCGGGGAGCTGTTTTTT. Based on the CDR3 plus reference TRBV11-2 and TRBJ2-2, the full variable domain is EAGVAQSPRYKIIEKRQSVAFWCNPISGHATLYWYQQILGQGPKLLIQFQNNGVVDDSQLPKDRFSAERLKGVDSTLKIQPAKLEDSAVYLCASSPRTGTQFANTGELFFGEGSRLTVL.

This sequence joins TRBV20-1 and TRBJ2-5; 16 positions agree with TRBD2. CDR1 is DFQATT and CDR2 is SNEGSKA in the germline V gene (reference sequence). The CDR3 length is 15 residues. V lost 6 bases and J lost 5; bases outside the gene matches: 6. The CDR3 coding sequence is TGCAGTGCCGGGACTAGCGGGGGGGCCTGGGAGACCCAGTACTTC. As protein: CSAGTSGGAWETQYF.

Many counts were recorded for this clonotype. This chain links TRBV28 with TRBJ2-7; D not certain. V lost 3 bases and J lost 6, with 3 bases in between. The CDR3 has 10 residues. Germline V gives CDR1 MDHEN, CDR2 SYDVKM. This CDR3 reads CASSLGEQYF. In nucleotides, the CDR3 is TGTGCCAGCAGTTTGGGCGAGCAGTACTTC.

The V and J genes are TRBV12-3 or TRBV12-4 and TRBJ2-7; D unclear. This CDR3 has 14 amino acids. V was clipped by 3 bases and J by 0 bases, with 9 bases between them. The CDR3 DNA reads TGTGCCAGCAGTTTTAGGCAAAGCTCCTACGAGCAGTACTTC. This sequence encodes CASSFRQSSYEQYF.

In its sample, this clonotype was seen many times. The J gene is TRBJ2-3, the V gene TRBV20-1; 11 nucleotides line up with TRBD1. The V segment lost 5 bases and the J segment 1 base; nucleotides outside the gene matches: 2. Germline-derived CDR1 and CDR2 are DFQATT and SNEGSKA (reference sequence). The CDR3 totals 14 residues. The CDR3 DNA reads TGCAGTGCTGGACAGGGGGCTCGCACAGATACGCAGTATTTT. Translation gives CSAGQGARTDTQYF.

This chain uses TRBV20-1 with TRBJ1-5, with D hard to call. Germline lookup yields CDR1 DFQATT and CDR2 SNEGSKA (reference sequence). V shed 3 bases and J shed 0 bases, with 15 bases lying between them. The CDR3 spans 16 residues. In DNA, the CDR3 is TGCAGTGCTAGCGAGTCAGGTCCTTATAGCAATCAGCCCCAGCATTTT. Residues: CSASESGPYSNQPQHF.

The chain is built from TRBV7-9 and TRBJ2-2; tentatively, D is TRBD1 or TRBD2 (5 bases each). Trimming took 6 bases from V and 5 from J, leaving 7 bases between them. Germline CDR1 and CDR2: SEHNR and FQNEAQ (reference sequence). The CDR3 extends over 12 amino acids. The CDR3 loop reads CASRGPTGELFF. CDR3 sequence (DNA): TGTGCCAGCAGGGGACCTACCGGGGAGCTGTTTTTT.

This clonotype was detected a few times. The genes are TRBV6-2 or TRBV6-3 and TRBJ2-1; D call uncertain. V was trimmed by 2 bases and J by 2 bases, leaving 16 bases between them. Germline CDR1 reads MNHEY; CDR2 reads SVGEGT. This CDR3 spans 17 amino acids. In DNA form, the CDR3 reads TGTGCCAGCAGTTACCCTCCGAGAAGCACAACCTACAATGAGCAGTTCTTC. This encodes CASSYPPRSTTYNEQFF.

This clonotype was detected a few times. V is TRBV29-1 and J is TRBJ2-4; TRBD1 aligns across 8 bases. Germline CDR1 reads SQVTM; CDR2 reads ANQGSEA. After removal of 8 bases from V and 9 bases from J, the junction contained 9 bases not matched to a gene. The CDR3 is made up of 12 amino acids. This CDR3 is CSLGTGDGIQYF. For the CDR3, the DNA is TGCAGCCTCGGGACAGGCGACGGCATTCAGTACTTC.

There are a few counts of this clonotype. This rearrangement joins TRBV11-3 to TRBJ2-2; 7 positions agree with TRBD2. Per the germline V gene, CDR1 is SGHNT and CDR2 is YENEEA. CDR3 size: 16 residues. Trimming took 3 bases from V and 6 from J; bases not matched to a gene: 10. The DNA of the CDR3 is TGTGCCAGCAGCTTTAGTTCCGGGACTATTGCCGGGGAGCTGTTTTTT. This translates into CASSFSSGTIAGELFF.

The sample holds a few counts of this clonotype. For the CDR3, the DNA is TGTGCCACTACGGACAGGATCGACGAGCAGTACTTC. Translated, it gives CATTDRIDEQYF. The V gene is TRBV2, the J gene TRBJ2-7, with TRBD1 identical over 7 bases. CDR1 is SNHLY, CDR2 FYNNEI, per germline. The length of the CDR3 is 12 residues. V trimming: 10 bases; J trimming: 5 bases; junction bases outside the gene matches: 8.

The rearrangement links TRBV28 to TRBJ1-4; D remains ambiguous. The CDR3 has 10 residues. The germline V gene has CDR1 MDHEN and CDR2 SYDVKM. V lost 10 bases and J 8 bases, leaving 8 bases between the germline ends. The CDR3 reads CATEGEKLFF. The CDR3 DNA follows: TGTGCCACAGAGGGAGAAAAACTGTTTTTT.

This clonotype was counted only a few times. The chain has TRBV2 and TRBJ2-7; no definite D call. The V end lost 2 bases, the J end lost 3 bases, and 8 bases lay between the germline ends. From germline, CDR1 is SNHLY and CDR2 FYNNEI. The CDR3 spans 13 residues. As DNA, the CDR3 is TGTGCCAGCAGTGAATCCGAATACTACGAGCAGTACTTC. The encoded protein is CASSESEYYEQYF.